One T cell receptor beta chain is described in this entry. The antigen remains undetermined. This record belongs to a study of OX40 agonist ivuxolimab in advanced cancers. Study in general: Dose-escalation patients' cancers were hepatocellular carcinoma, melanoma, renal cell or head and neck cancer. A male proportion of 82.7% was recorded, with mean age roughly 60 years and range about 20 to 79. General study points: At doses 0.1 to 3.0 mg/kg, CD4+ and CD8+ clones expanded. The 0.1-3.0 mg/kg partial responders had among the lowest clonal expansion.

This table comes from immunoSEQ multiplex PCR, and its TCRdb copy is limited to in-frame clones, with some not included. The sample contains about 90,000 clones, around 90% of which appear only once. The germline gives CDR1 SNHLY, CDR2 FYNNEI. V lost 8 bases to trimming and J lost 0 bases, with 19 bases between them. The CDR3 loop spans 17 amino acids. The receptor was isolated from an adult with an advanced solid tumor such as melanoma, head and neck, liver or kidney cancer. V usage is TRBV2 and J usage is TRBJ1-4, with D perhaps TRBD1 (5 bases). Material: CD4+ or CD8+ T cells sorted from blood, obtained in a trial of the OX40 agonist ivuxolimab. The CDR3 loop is CASWGRRPDSTNEKLFF. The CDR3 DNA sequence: TGTGCCAGCTGGGGCAGGCGCCCCGATTCAACTAATGAAAAACTGTTTTTT.